The present entry profiles one T cell receptor (beta chain) with its context. Looked up from germline, CDR1 is SNHLY and CDR2 is FYNNEI. V shed 7 bases and J 0 bases; nucleotides not matched to a gene: 5. The CDR3 loop spans 15 amino acids. The data originate from a study of blood T cell repertoires in COVID-19. Across the study: The cDNA or gDNA used as material had been derived from T cells, B-cell-depleted T cells, or PBMCs.

Authors' analysis steps: Estimates of nucleated cell counts were drawn from the amplification of reference gene primers. Profiling relied on immunoSEQ multiplex PCR, and the TCRdb table lists in-frame clones only, not all of them. V and J calls and clone size are given by that table; D and trimming were obtained from the DNA. The table records fewer than 250,000 clones, 83% of them present only once. This sequence joins TRBV2 and TRBJ2-1, with 8 positions matching TRBD2. This receptor was obtained from a man aged 45 to 65 with active or convalescent COVID-19. Input material: peripheral blood. CDR3 sequence reads: CASISGRGSYNEQFF. The CDR3 DNA follows: TGTGCCAGCATCAGCGGGAGAGGCTCCTACAATGAGCAGTTCTTC.